The present TCR beta chain was sequenced within a study of blood T cell repertoires in COVID-19. Overall study: The origin of the acute and convalescent COVID-19 samples was the United States, Italy and Spain. PBMCs, B-cell-depleted T cells, or T cells were the source of the cDNA or gDNA that made up the material.

In the original analysis: Amplifying reference gene primers gave estimates of nucleated cell counts. TCRdb's table, derived via immunoSEQ multiplex PCR, lists solely in-frame clones and lacks some. V and J calls and clone size are copied from that table; D and trimming were computed from the DNA. The sample lists 100,000 to 150,000 clones, approximately 89% seen once, with around 3% in the top ten. Seattle researchers signed up patients amid active infection and tracked them longitudinally. Trimming took off 4 bases at V and 6 bases at J, with 16 bases between the two ends. There are 15 residues in the CDR3. Germline V gene data show CDR1 as SGHRS and CDR2 as YFSETQ.

Sequencing used peripheral blood. V and J are TRBV5-1 and TRBJ2-2, with D perhaps matching TRBD1 (5 bases). The receptor's source is a woman aged 80 or over with COVID-19, enrolled during active disease. The CDR3 region is CASSGTIGAPGELFF. CDR3 in DNA: TGCGCCAGCAGCGGCACGATAGGGGCGCCCGGGGAGCTGTTTTTT. Complete variable domain (other parts from reference TRBV5-1 and TRBJ2-2): KAGVTQTPRYLIKTRGQQVTLSCSPISGHRSVSWYQQTPGQGLQFLFEYFSETQRNKGNFPGRFSGRQFSNSRSEMNVSTLELGDSALYLCASSGTIGAPGELFFGEGSRLTVL.